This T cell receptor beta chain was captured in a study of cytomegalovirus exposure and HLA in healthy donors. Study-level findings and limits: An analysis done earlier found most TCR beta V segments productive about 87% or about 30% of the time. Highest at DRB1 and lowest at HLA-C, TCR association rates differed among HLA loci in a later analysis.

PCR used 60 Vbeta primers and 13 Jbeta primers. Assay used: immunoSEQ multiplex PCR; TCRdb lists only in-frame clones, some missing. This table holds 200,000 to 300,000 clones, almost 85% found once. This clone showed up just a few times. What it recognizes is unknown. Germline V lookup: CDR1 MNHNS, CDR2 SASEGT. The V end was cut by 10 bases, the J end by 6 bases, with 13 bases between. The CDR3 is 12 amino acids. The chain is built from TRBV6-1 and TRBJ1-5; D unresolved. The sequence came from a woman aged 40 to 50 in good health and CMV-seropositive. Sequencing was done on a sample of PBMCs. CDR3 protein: CATRAFGQPQHF. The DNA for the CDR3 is TGTGCCACCAGAGCCTTCGGTCAGCCCCAGCATTTT.